This entry concerns a single TCR beta chain. Sequencing was performed with immunoSEQ multiplex PCR; in TCRdb, only in-frame clones are kept and a portion is missing. The sample holds 120,000 to 150,000 clones, about 87% seen once. The germline gives CDR1 MDHEN, CDR2 SYDVKM. The ends lost 4 bases at V and 10 bases at J; junction bases unmatched: 8. The CDR3 is 15 amino acids. The data are from a study of blood T cell repertoires in COVID-19. Specimen: peripheral blood. The receptor was derived from a woman in her forties or fifties with acute or convalescent COVID-19. The chain combines TRBV28 with TRBJ1-6; 9 bases align to TRBD1. The CDR3: CASSWGTGIWSPLHF. CDR3 DNA sequence: TGTGCCAGCAGTTGGGGGACAGGGATTTGGTCACCCCTCCACTTT.